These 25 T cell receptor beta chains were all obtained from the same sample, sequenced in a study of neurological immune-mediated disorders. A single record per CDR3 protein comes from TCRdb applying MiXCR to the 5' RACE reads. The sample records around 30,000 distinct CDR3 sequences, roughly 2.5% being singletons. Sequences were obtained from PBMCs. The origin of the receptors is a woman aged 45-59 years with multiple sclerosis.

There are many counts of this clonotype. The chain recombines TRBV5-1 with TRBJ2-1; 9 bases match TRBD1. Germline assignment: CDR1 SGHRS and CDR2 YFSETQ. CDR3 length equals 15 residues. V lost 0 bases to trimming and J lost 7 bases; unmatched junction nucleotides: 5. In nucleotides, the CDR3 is TGCGCCAGCAGCTTGGACAGGGGGCGATATAATGAGCAGTTCTTC. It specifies CASSLDRGRYNEQFF.

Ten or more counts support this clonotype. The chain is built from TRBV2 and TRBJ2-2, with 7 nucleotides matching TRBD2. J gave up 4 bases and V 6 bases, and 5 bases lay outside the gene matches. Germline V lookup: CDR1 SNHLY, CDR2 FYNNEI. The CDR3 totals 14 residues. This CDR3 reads CASRAREATGELFF. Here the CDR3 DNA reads TGTGCCAGCAGAGCCCGGGAGGCCACCGGGGAGCTGTTTTTT.

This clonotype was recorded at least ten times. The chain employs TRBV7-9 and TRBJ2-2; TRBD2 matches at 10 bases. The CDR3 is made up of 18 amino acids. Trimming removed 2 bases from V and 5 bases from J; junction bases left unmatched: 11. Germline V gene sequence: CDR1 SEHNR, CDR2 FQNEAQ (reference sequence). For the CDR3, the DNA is TGTGCCAGCAGCTTAACACTAGCGGGGCTCGTATGGACCGGGGAGCTGTTTTTT. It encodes CASSLTLAGLVWTGELFF.

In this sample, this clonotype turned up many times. The CDR3 DNA follows: TGCGCCAGCAGCTTGGGGGTCAACTCCTACGAGCAGTACTTC. Its translation: CASSLGVNSYEQYF. V gene TRBV5-1 combines with J gene TRBJ2-7; D call uncertain. V was trimmed by 0 bases and J by 0 bases, leaving 7 bases between them. CDR1 and CDR2 (germline): SGHRS, YFSETQ. The CDR3 runs 14 residues.

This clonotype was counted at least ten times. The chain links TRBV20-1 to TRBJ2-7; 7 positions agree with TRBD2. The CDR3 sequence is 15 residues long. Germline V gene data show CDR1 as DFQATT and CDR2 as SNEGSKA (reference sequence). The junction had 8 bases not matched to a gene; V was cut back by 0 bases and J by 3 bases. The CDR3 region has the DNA TGCAGTGCTAGAGATAGTGGGCGGGGGAACTACGAGCAGTACTTC. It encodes CSARDSGRGNYEQYF.

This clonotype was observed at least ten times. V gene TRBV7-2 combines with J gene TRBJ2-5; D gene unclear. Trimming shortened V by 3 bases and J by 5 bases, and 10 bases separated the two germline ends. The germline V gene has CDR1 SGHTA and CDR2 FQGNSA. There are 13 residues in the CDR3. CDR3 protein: CASSFRKDETQYF. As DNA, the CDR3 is TGTGCCAGCAGCTTCAGGAAGGACGAGACCCAGTACTTC.

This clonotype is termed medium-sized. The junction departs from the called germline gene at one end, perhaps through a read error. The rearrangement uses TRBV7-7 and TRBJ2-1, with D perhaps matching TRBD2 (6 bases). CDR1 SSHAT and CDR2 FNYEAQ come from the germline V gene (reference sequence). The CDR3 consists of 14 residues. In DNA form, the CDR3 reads TGTGCTAGCAGCGTATCGGAGGGAGGTGATGAGCAGTTCTTC. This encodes CASSVSEGGDEQFF.

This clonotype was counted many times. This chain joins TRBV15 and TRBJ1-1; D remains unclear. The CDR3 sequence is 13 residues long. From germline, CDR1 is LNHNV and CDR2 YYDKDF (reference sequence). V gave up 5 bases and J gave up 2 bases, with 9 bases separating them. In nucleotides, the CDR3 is TGTGCCACCAGCCTAGGTCAAAACACTGAAGCTTTCTTT. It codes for CATSLGQNTEAFF.

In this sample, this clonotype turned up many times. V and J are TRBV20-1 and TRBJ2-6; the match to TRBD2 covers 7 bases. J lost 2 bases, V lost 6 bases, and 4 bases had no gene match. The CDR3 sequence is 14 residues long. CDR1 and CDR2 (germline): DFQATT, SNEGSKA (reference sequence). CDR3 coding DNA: TGCAGTGCCCGCCGGGGGGCTGGGGCCAACGTCCTGACTTTC. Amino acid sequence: CSARRGAGANVLTF.

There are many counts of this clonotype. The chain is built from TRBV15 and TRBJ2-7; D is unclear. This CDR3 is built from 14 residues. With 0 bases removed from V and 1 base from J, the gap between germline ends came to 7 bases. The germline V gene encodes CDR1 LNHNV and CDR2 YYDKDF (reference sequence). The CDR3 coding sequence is TGTGCCACCAGCAGAGAACAGAGATCCTACGAGCAGTACTTC. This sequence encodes CATSREQRSYEQYF.

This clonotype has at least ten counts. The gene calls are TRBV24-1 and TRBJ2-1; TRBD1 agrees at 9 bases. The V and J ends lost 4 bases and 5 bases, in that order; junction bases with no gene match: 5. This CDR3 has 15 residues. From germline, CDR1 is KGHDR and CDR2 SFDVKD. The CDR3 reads CATSDGGQGNNEQFF. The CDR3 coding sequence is TGTGCCACCAGTGACGGGGGACAGGGCAACAATGAGCAGTTCTTC.

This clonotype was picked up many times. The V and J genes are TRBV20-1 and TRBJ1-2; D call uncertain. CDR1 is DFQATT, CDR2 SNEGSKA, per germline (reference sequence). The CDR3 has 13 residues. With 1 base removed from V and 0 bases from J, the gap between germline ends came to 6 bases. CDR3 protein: CSARGEANYGYTF. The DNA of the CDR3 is TGCAGTGCTAGAGGAGAAGCTAACTATGGCTACACCTTC.

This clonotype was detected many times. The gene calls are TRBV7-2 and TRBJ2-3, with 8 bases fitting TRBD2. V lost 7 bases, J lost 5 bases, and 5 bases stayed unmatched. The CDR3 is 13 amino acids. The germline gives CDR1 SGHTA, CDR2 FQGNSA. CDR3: CASTAGVEDTQYF. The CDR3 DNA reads TGTGCCAGCACAGCGGGAGTTGAAGATACGCAGTATTTT.

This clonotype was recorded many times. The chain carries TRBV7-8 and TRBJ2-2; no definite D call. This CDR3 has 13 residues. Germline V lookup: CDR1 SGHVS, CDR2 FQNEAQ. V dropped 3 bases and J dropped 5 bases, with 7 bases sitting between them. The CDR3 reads CASSFMRTGELFF. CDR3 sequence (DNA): TGTGCCAGCAGCTTTATGAGGACCGGGGAGCTGTTTTTT.

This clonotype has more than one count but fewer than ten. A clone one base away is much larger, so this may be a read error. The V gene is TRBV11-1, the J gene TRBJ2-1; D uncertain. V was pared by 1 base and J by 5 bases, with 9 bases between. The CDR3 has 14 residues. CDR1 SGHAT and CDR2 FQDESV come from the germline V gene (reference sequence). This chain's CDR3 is CASSLGERNNEQFF. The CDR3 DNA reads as TGTGCCAGCAGCTTAGGTGAAAGGAACAATGAGCAGTTCTTC.

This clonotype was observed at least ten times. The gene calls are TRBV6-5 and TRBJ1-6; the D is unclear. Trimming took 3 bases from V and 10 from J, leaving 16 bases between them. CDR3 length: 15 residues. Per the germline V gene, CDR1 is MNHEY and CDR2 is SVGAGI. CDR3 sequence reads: CASSYLPFEVSPLHF. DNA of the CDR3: TGTGCCAGCAGTTATCTCCCATTTGAAGTCTCACCCCTCCACTTT.

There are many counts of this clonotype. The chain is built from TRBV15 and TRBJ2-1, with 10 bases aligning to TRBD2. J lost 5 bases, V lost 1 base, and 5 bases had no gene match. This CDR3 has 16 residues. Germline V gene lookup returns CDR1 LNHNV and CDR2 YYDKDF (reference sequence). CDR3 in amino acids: CATSRGGLAGDNEQFF. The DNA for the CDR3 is TGTGCCACCAGCAGAGGGGGCCTAGCGGGAGACAATGAGCAGTTCTTC.

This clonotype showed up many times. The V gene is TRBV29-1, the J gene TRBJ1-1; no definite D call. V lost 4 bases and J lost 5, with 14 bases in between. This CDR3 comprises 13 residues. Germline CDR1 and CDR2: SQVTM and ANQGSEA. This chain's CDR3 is CSVVSRGVTEAFF. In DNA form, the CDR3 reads TGCAGCGTTGTCTCACGAGGCGTGACTGAAGCTTTCTTT.

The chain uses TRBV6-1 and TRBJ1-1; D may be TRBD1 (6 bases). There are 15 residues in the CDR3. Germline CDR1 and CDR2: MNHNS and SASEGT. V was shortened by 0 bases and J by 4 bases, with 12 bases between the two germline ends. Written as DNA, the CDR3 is TGTGCCAGCAGTGAAGCGGTGGGGGCTCTCACTGAAGCTTTCTTT. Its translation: CASSEAVGALTEAFF.

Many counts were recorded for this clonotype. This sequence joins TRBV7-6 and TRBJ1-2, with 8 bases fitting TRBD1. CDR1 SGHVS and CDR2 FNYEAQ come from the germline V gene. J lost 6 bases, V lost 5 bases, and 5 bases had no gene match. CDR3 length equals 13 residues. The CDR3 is CASSRDRGHGYTF. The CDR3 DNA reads TGTGCCAGCAGCCGTGACAGGGGTCATGGCTACACCTTC. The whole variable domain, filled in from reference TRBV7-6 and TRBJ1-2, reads GAGVSQSPRYKVTKRGQDVALRCDPISGHVSLYWYRQALGQGPEFLTYFNYEAQQDKSGLPNDRFSAERPEGSISTLTIQRTEQRDSAMYRCASSRDRGHGYTFGSGTRLTVV.

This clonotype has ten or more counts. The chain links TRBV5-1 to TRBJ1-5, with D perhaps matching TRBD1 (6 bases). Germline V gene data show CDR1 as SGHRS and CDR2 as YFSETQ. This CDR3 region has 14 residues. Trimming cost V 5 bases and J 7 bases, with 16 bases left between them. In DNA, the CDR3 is TGCGCCAGCAGTGAGATTGGGAGGGGGCAGCCCCAGCATTTT. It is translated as CASSEIGRGQPQHF.

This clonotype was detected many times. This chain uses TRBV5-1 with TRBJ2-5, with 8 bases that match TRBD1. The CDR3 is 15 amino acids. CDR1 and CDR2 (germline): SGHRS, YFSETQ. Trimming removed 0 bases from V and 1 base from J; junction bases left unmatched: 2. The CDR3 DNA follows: TGCGCCAGCAGCTTGGAGACAGGGGCCCAAGAGACCCAGTACTTC. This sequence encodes CASSLETGAQETQYF. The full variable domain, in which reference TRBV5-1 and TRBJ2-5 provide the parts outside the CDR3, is KAGVTQTPRYLIKTRGQQVTLSCSPISGHRSVSWYQQTPGQGLQFLFEYFSETQRNKGNFPGRFSGRQFSNSRSEMNVSTLELGDSALYLCASSLETGAQETQYFGPGTRLLVL.

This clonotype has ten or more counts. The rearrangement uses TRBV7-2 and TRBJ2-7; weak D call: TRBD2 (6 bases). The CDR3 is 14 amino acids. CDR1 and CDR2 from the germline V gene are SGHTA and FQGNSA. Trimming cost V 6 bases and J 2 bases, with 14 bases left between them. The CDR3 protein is CASSLGGGTYEQYF. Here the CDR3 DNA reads TGTGCCAGCAGTTTGGGAGGTGGGACCTACGAGCAGTACTTC. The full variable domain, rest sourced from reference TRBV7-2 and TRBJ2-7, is GAGVSQSPSNKVTEKGKDVELRCDPISGHTALYWYRQSLGQGLEFLIYFQGNSAPDKSGLPSDRFSAERTGGSVSTLTIQRTQQEDSAVYLCASSLGGGTYEQYFGPGTRLTVT.

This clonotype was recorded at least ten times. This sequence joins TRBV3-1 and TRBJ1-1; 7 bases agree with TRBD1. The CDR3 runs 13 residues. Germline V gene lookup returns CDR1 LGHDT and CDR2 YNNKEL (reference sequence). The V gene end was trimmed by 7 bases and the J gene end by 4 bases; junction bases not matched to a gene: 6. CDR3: CASTLQGSTEAFF. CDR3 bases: TGTGCCAGCACCCTACAGGGGAGCACTGAAGCTTTCTTT. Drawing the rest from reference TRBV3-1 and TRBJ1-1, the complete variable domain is DTAVSQTPKYLVTQMGNDKSIKCEQNLGHDTMYWYKQDSKKFLKIMFSYNNKELIINETVPNRFSPKSPDKAHLNLHINSLELGDSAVYFCASTLQGSTEAFFGQGTRLTVV.

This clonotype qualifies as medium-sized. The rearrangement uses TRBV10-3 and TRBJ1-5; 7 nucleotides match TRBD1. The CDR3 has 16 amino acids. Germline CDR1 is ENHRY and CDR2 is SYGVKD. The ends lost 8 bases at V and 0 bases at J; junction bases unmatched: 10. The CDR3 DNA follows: TGTGCCATCGGAACCGGGACAGAGTATAGCAATCAGCCCCAGCATTTT. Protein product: CAIGTGTEYSNQPQHF.